This section outlines one T cell receptor (beta chain) sequence together with its context. Its matching antigen is unknown. Other DNA sequences within the sample encode an identical CDR3. The sample comes from a study of cytomegalovirus exposure and HLA in healthy donors. Study-wide results and caveats: The investigators catalogued 180 or so TCR beta chains as cytomegalovirus-associated.

Donors were nominally healthy when sampled, though unrecorded immune exposures were likely. CDR3 length: 15 residues. V trimming: 3 bases; J trimming: 1 base; junction bases outside the gene matches: 1. Germline values: CDR1 SGHNT, CDR2 YYREEE (reference sequence). The PCR was carried out with 60 Vbeta primers and 13 Jbeta primers. The assay was immunoSEQ multiplex PCR, and TCRdb's table has in-frame clones only and misses some. The sample has around 200,000 clones, approximately 83% seen once. Sequenced material: PBMCs. The source of this sequence is a girl aged 5 to 17 in good health and CMV-seronegative. The chain employs TRBV5-4 and TRBJ2-3; 11 positions agree with TRBD2. In nucleotides, the CDR3 is TGTGCCAGCAGCTCACTAGCGGGGGGCACAGATACGCAGTATTTT. This sequence encodes CASSSLAGGTDTQYF.